One sample yielded the 20 T cell receptor beta chains listed below, sequenced in a study of T cell changes during pregnancy in multiple sclerosis. Only in-frame clones appear in the TCRdb table, and some are missing; sequencing was by immunoSEQ multiplex PCR. The sample consists of about 71,000 clones, more than 85% of them appearing once. The sequencing here drew on CD8+ T cells from peripheral blood mononuclear cells, taken before pregnancy. The receptor source for this set is a female donor with multiple sclerosis, enrolled in a pregnancy study.

The J gene is TRBJ2-3, the V gene TRBV2; 8 nucleotides match TRBD2. CDR1 is SNHLY and CDR2 is FYNNEI in the germline V gene. V gave up 0 bases and J gave up 2 bases; unmatched junction bases: 4. The CDR3 runs to 16 residues. This CDR3 reads CASSEASGGSTDTQYF. CDR3 in DNA: TGTGCCAGCAGTGAAGCCAGCGGGGGATCCACAGATACGCAGTATTTT.

The chain uses TRBV6-1 and TRBJ1-3, with 11 bases matching TRBD1. Germline CDR1 reads MNHNS; CDR2 reads SASEGT. This CDR3 comprises 18 residues. Trimming removed 1 base from V and 0 bases from J; junction bases left unmatched: 5. The CDR3, as DNA: TGTGCCAGCAGTGAAGTGGGACAGGGGGGAACCTCTGGAAACACCATATATTTT. Translating gives CASSEVGQGGTSGNTIYF.

The J gene is TRBJ1-2, the V gene TRBV10-3; possibly TRBD1 for D (5 bases). CDR3 size: 13 residues. With 5 bases removed from V and 4 bases from J, the gap between germline ends came to 11 bases. CDR1 ENHRY and CDR2 SYGVKD come from the germline V gene. The CDR3 loop is CAISPTGAYGYTF. For the CDR3, the DNA is TGTGCCATCAGTCCCACAGGAGCCTATGGCTACACCTTC.

The chain employs TRBV9 and TRBJ2-5; 12 bases agree with TRBD2. The J call may be incorrect, as the DNA end agrees better with TRBJ2-7. This CDR3 region has 14 residues. Germline lookup yields CDR1 SGDLS and CDR2 YYNGEE. The DNA of the CDR3 is TGTGCCAGCAGCATTGGACTAGCGGGGTACGAGCAGTACTTC. Translation: CASSIGLAGYEQYF.

The V call is TRBV4-1, the J call TRBJ2-7, with 8 positions matching TRBD1. Germline assignment: CDR1 MGHRA and CDR2 YSYEKL. This CDR3 region has 15 residues. The ends lost 1 base at V and 2 bases at J; junction bases unmatched: 4. CDR3 loop: CASSQAPGQAYEQYF. Written as DNA, the CDR3 is TGCGCCAGCAGCCAAGCTCCGGGACAGGCCTACGAGCAGTACTTC.

The rearrangement uses TRBV6-1 and TRBJ2-5; TRBD1 matches 11 bases. The J segment lost 5 bases and the V segment lost 6 bases, leaving 17 bases of the junction unmatched. The CDR3 totals 18 residues. Germline values: CDR1 MNHNS, CDR2 SASEGT. The CDR3: CASRETGQGGLLWETQYF. The DNA of the CDR3 is TGTGCCAGCAGGGAAACGGGACAGGGGGGATTGTTGTGGGAGACCCAGTACTTC.

The V gene is TRBV15, the J gene TRBJ2-7; 7 bases fit TRBD1. V was pared by 0 bases and J by 2 bases, with 4 bases of the junction left unmatched. CDR3 size: 15 residues. Germline loops: CDR1 LNHNV, CDR2 YYDKDF (reference sequence). The DNA of the CDR3 is TGTGCCACCAGCAGAGATTTGGGACAGACCTACGAGCAGTACTTC. It codes for CATSRDLGQTYEQYF.

The CDR3 DNA follows: TGTGCCAGCAGCGCATTCGCTACAGGGTATAGCACAGATACGCAGTATTTT. It codes for CASSAFATGYSTDTQYF. This chain joins TRBV9 and TRBJ2-3; D might be TRBD1 (6 bases). V lost 3 bases and J lost 0, with 17 bases in between. Germline V gene data show CDR1 as SGDLS and CDR2 as YYNGEE. The CDR3 is made up of 17 amino acids.

Turning to this clone: The same CDR3 arises from other DNA sequences in this sample as well. The chain recombines TRBV7-3 with TRBJ2-1; TRBD2 matches 11 bases. The CDR3 contains 15 residues. V shed 5 bases, J shed 7 bases, and the junction held 7 bases outside the gene matches. The germline V gene encodes CDR1 SGHTA and CDR2 FQGTGA. The CDR3 loop is CASSPLAGVGNEQFF. In nucleotides, the CDR3 is TGTGCCAGCAGCCCACTAGCGGGGGTGGGGAATGAGCAGTTCTTC.

This rearrangement joins TRBV6-1 to TRBJ1-1; the D is unclear. Germline V gene data show CDR1 as MNHNS and CDR2 as SASEGT. V lost 1 base, J lost 6 bases, and 6 bases lay in between. The CDR3 loop spans 12 amino acids. The CDR3 reads CASSEDRPEAFF. The CDR3 DNA sequence: TGTGCCAGCAGTGAAGACAGACCTGAAGCTTTCTTT.

The chain joins TRBV11-1 to TRBJ1-1, with D hard to call. Germline lookup yields CDR1 SGHAT and CDR2 FQDESV (reference sequence). This CDR3 is 13 amino acids long. Trimming took 6 bases from V and 6 from J, leaving 14 bases between them. CDR3 region: CASSPSPLSEAFF. The CDR3 region has the DNA TGTGCCAGCAGTCCGTCCCCCCTTTCTGAAGCTTTCTTT.

As to this clone: Other DNA sequences in the same sample also yield this CDR3. This chain joins TRBV6-4 and TRBJ2-3, with 11 positions matching TRBD2. The CDR3 spans 16 residues. The V gene's germline CDR1 is MRHNA and CDR2 SNTAGT. Trimming at V came to 0 bases and at J to 3 bases, leaving 2 bases not matched to a gene. CDR3 in DNA: TGTGCCAGCAGTGACTCTAGCGGGGGGGCGACAGATACGCAGTATTTT. This codes for CASSDSSGGATDTQYF.

The genes are TRBV14 and TRBJ2-3; a weak D match, TRBD2 (5 bases). Germline-derived CDR1 and CDR2 are SGHDN and FVKESK. The CDR3 extends over 14 amino acids. V lost 0 bases to trimming and J lost 6 bases, with 10 bases between them. The CDR3 sequence: CASSQDFTGDTQYF. The CDR3 DNA reads TGTGCCAGCAGCCAAGACTTTACGGGGGATACGCAGTATTTT.

The chain carries TRBV9 and TRBJ2-5; D might be TRBD1 (6 bases). Trimming stripped 4 bases from V and 0 bases from J, with 10 bases between. The CDR3 runs 14 residues. Germline V gives CDR1 SGDLS, CDR2 YYNGEE. In DNA form, the CDR3 reads TGTGCCAGCAGCACTACAGGGAACCAAGAGACCCAGTACTTC. Encoded protein: CASSTTGNQETQYF.

The chain combines TRBV27 with TRBJ2-5, with TRBD2 matching over 13 bases. Germline loops: CDR1 MNHEY, CDR2 SMNVEV (reference sequence). After removal of 6 bases from V and 0 bases from J, the junction contained 1 base not matched to a gene. The CDR3 sequence is 15 residues long. CDR3 sequence: CASRLAGGNQETQYF. CDR3 sequence (DNA): TGTGCCAGCAGACTAGCGGGGGGGAACCAAGAGACCCAGTACTTC.

This clone was observed a handful of times. The gene calls are TRBV5-4 and TRBJ1-6, with 7 bases matching TRBD1. J was trimmed by 10 bases and V by 6 bases; bases with no gene match: 7. The CDR3 totals 13 residues. CDR1 and CDR2 from the germline V gene are SGHNT and YYREEE (reference sequence). CDR3 region: CASNTAGGSPLHF. In nucleotides, the CDR3 is TGTGCCAGCAACACCGCAGGGGGATCACCCCTCCACTTT.

The chain recombines TRBV9 with TRBJ2-7, with D uncertain. The V end lost 0 bases, the J end lost 7 bases, and 11 bases lay between the germline ends. Per germline, CDR1 SGDLS and CDR2 YYNGEE. This CDR3 region has 13 residues. The CDR3 nucleotides are TGTGCCAGCAGCGTAGACTCTCCGACTGAGCAGTACTTC. Translation: CASSVDSPTEQYF.

J is TRBJ1-1 and V is TRBV5-6; D might be TRBD1 (6 bases). The CDR3 loop spans 14 amino acids. The germline V gene encodes CDR1 SGHDT and CDR2 YYEEEE. The germline V and J ends were trimmed by 4 bases and 2 bases, with 12 bases remaining between them. The CDR3 sequence: CASSQPDSNTEAFF. CDR3 bases: TGTGCCAGCAGCCAGCCGGACAGCAACACTGAAGCTTTCTTT. The entire variable domain, with the rest obtained from reference TRBV5-6 and TRBJ1-1, is as follows: DAGVTQSPTHLIKTRGQQVTLRCSPKSGHDTVSWYQQALGQGPQFIFQYYEEEERQRGNFPDRFSGHQFPNYSSELNVNALLLGDSALYLCASSQPDSNTEAFFGQGTRLTVV.

V and J are TRBV5-6 and TRBJ1-4, with 9 bases aligning to TRBD1. From germline, CDR1 is SGHDT and CDR2 YYEEEE. The V segment lost 4 bases and the J segment 6 bases; nucleotides outside the gene matches: 7. The length of the CDR3 is 15 residues. The DNA of the CDR3 is TGTGCCAGCAGCCTAATCCGGGACAGGGATGAAAAACTGTTTTTT. It translates to CASSLIRDRDEKLFF.

The chain carries TRBV7-2 and TRBJ2-7; TRBD2 matches at 13 bases. Germline V gene data show CDR1 as SGHTA and CDR2 as FQGNSA. This CDR3 has 17 amino acids. V gave up 4 bases and J gave up 2 bases; unmatched junction bases: 8. This chain's CDR3 is CASSSPPTSGGTYEQYF. CDR3 sequence (DNA): TGTGCCAGCAGCTCTCCCCCGACTAGCGGGGGGACCTACGAGCAGTACTTC.